Listed below are T cell receptor beta chains from one sample, sequenced in a study of neurological immune-mediated disorders. From the 5' RACE reads, TCRdb called clonotypes with MiXCR, one entry per CDR3 protein. The table has approximately 37,000 distinct CDR3 sequences, less than 15% seen once. The specimen sequenced was PBMCs. The receptors stem from a woman aged 50 to 60 with HTLV-1-associated myelopathy (HAM/TSP). Each CDR3 is given with its conserved first and last residue. Fields, in order: V gene, D gene, clone size, J gene, CDR3 protein, CDR3 DNA. A D gene is named only where the DNA matches it firmly. The listing skips clone size in some rows; elsewhere it reads once, few, many or a size class.

TRBV5-1,-,many,TRBJ1-6,CASSLNGAYNSPLHF,TGCGCCAGCAGCTTAAACGGGGCCTATAATTCACCCCTCCACTTT
TRBV2,TRBD1,many,TRBJ2-1,CASTEGQGAWDEQFF,TGTGCCAGCACCGAAGGGCAGGGGGCCTGGGATGAGCAGTTCTTC
TRBV20-1,TRBD2,many,TRBJ2-5,CSARRASGGAGQETQYF,TGCAGTGCTAGAAGGGCTAGCGGGGGGGCAGGACAAGAGACCCAGTACTTC
TRBV29-1,-,many,TRBJ1-2,CSVEDPTGYNYGYTF,TGCAGCGTTGAAGACCCGACAGGTTATAACTATGGCTACACCTTC
TRBV5-1,-,many,TRBJ2-6,CASSLKGGSGANVLTF,TGCGCCAGCAGCTTAAAAGGGGGCTCTGGGGCCAACGTCCTGACTTTC
TRBV5-1,-,many,TRBJ2-2,CASSLAQAGTGELFF,TGCGCCAGCAGCTTGGCTCAGGCTGGCACCGGGGAGCTGTTTTTT
TRBV4-2,-,many,TRBJ1-2,CASSEAANYGYTF,TGTGCCAGCAGCGAAGCAGCTAACTATGGCTACACCTTC
TRBV5-1,-,many,TRBJ1-1,CASSLATGITNTEAFF,TGCGCCAGCAGCTTGGCGACAGGAATAACGAACACTGAAGCTTTCTTT
TRBV19,-,many,TRBJ1-2,CASSRTGNGYTF,TGTGCCAGTAGCCGAACAGGGAATGGCTACACCTTC
TRBV14,-,many,TRBJ1-1,CASSLSLWGSVNTEAFF,TGTGCCAGCAGCCTGTCCCTATGGGGCTCCGTCAACACTGAAGCTTTCTTT
TRBV5-1,-,many,TRBJ1-6,CASSLTGVGYSPLHF,TGCGCCAGCAGCTTGACAGGAGTGGGGTATTCACCCCTCCACTTT
TRBV9,-,many,TRBJ1-6,CASSVQGNNSPLHF,TGTGCCAGCAGCGTACAGGGTAACAATTCACCCCTCCACTTT
TRBV20-1,-,many,TRBJ1-6,CSARDQEGMNSPLHF,TGCAGTGCTAGAGATCAGGAGGGTATGAATTCACCCCTCCACTTT
TRBV11-3,-,many,TRBJ2-1,CASSGPGNNEQFF,TGTGCCAGCAGTGGGCCGGGTAACAATGAGCAGTTCTTC
TRBV5-5,TRBD2,many,TRBJ2-5,CASSLGLAGSETQYF,TGTGCCAGCAGCTTGGGACTAGCGGGGTCAGAGACCCAGTACTTC
TRBV20-1,-,many,TRBJ1-1,CSARGSEGGVTEAFF,TGCAGTGCTAGAGGCTCAGAAGGGGGGGTCACTGAAGCTTTCTTT
TRBV6-5,-,many,TRBJ2-1,CASSSLGRYNEQFF,TGTGCCAGCAGTTCTTTGGGCAGGTACAATGAGCAGTTCTTC
TRBV20-1,-,many,TRBJ2-3,CSARGVVRRGPDTQYF,TGCAGTGCTAGAGGTGTGGTACGTCGTGGGCCAGATACGCAGTATTTT
TRBV30,-,many,TRBJ2-2,CAWSRGRNTGELFF,TGTGCCTGGAGTCGGGGGCGGAACACCGGGGAGCTGTTTTTT
TRBV3-1,-,many,TRBJ2-1,CASSQRLTTEQFF,TGTGCCAGCAGCCAAAGACTAACCACTGAGCAGTTCTTC
TRBV20-1,-,many,TRBJ1-5,CSAGGVGDKPYSNQPQHF,TGCAGTGCCGGGGGTGTGGGGGATAAACCTTATAGCAATCAGCCCCAGCATTTT
TRBV29-1,-,many,TRBJ2-1,CSVEDPRVRDEQFF,TGCAGCGTTGAAGACCCGAGGGTCCGGGATGAGCAGTTCTTC
TRBV7-2,TRBD2,many,TRBJ2-1,CASSWRRGGYNEQFF,TGTGCCAGCAGCTGGAGGCGGGGGGGTTACAATGAGCAGTTCTTC
TRBV5-6,-,many,TRBJ1-1,CASSFLNTEAFF,TGTGCCAGCAGCTTTCTGAACACTGAAGCTTTCTTT
TRBV5-1,-,many,TRBJ1-1,CASSSGRGIDEAFF,TGCGCCAGCAGCTCAGGTCGGGGAATCGATGAAGCTTTCTTT
TRBV2,-,many,TRBJ1-5,CASSGDIHPQHF,TGTGCCAGCAGTGGGGACATTCACCCCCAGCATTTT
TRBV10-3,-,many,TRBJ2-3,CAISESPGVSVLGTDTQYF,TGTGCCATCAGTGAGTCTCCGGGGGTAAGCGTTCTGGGCACAGATACGCAGTATTTT
TRBV5-1,TRBD1,many,TRBJ1-4,CASSLIGGSTNEKLFF,TGCGCCAGCAGCTTGATAGGGGGCTCAACTAATGAAAAACTGTTTTTT
TRBV20-1,-,many,TRBJ2-4,CSASTGVAKNIQYF,TGCAGTGCTAGTACGGGGGTAGCCAAAAACATTCAGTACTTC
TRBV20-1,-,many,TRBJ2-7,CSAREPTADEQYF,TGCAGTGCTAGAGAGCCCACAGCGGACGAGCAGTACTTC
TRBV4-2,-,many,TRBJ2-6,CASSQEGSGANVLTF,TGTGCCAGCAGCCAAGAGGGCTCTGGGGCCAACGTCCTGACTTTC
TRBV6-5,-,-,TRBJ2-1,CASTRGVSYNEQFF,TGTGCCAGCACCCGTGGGGTCTCCTACAATGAGCAGTTCTTC
TRBV7-8,-,many,TRBJ1-1,CASSPIAGGYDTEAFF,TGTGCCAGCAGCCCCATCGCCGGCGGTTACGACACTGAAGCTTTCTTT
TRBV5-5,-,many,TRBJ1-5,CASSPGSGPQPQHF,TGTGCCAGCAGCCCCGGGTCGGGCCCCCAGCCCCAGCATTTT
TRBV27,-,many,TRBJ2-6,CASSLRPGANVLTF,TGTGCCAGCAGTTTACGGCCTGGGGCCAACGTCCTGACTTTC
TRBV12-3/TRBV12-4,-,many,TRBJ1-1,CASTTGGSEAFF,TGTGCCAGCACCACAGGAGGGTCTGAAGCTTTCTTT
TRBV7-8,TRBD1,few,TRBJ2-5,CASSARQGPLQETQYF,TGTGCCAGCAGCGCAAGACAGGGACCCTTACAAGAGACCCAGTACTTC
TRBV19,TRBD1,many,TRBJ2-2,CASSSQGRADTGELFF,TGTGCCAGTAGTTCACAGGGGAGAGCGGACACCGGGGAGCTGTTTTTT
TRBV5-1,-,many,TRBJ2-1,CASSLENQGINEQFF,TGCGCCAGCAGCTTGGAGAACCAGGGGATCAATGAGCAGTTCTTC
TRBV5-5,-,many,TRBJ1-2,CASKEGGVLGYTF,TGTGCCAGCAAAGAGGGGGGGGTGCTTGGCTACACCTTC
TRBV27,-,many,TRBJ2-7,CASSFGAEQYF,TGTGCCAGCAGTTTTGGGGCCGAGCAGTACTTC
TRBV3-1,TRBD1,many,TRBJ1-2,CASSQDPGQNYGYTF,TGTGCCAGCAGCCAAGACCCGGGACAGAACTATGGCTACACCTTC
TRBV7-7,-,many,TRBJ2-1,CASSLSSYNEQFF,TGTGCTAGCAGCCTCAGTTCCTACAATGAGCAGTTCTTC
TRBV12-3/TRBV12-4,-,many,TRBJ1-2,CASSLASGTHYGYTF,TGTGCCAGCAGTTTAGCGTCAGGGACTCACTATGGCTACACCTTC
TRBV5-1,-,once,TRBJ1-4,CASSSWTGEKLFF,TGCGCCAGCAGCTCCTGGACGGGGGAAAAACTGTTTTTT
TRBV5-1,-,many,TRBJ1-1,CASSDRTGNTEAFF,TGCGCCAGCAGCGACCGTACAGGGAACACTGAAGCTTTCTTT
TRBV5-1,-,medium-sized,TRBJ2-1,CASSARGSYNEQFF,TGCGCCAGCAGCGCGAGGGGCTCCTACAATGAGCAGTTCTTC
TRBV6-5,-,many,TRBJ2-3,CASSYSSPRTDTQYF,TGTGCCAGCAGTTACAGTAGCCCCCGCACAGATACGCAGTATTTT
TRBV20-1,-,-,TRBJ2-7,CSAKRKGLSYEQYF,TGCAGTGCTAAAAGGAAGGGTTTATCCTACGAGCAGTACTTC
TRBV5-6,TRBD1,many,TRBJ2-2,CASSYRDRKTGELFF,TGTGCCAGCAGCTACCGGGACAGAAAAACCGGGGAGCTGTTTTTT
TRBV6-5,TRBD1,many,TRBJ1-1,CASNRQGLRGEAFF,TGTGCCAGCAATCGACAGGGGCTCAGGGGTGAAGCTTTCTTT